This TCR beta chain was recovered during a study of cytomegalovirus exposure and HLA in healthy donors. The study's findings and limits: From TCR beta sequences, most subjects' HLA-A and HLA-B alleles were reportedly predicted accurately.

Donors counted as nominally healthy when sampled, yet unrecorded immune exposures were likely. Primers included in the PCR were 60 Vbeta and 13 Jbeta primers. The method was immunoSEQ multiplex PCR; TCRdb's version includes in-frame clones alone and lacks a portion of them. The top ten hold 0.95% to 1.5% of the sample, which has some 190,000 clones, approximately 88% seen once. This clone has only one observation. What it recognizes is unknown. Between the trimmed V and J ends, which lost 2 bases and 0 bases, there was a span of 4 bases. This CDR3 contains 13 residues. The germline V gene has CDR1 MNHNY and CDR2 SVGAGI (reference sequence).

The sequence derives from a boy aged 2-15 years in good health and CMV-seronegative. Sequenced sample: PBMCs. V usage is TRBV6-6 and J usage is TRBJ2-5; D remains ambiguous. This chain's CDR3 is CASSYRYQETQYF. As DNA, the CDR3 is TGTGCCAGCAGTTACCGGTACCAAGAGACCCAGTACTTC.